Below are 26 T cell receptor beta chains sequenced from a single sample in a study of radiation and T cells in renal cell carcinoma. Time point given: blood 4 weeks post-SBRT, at nephrectomy. Treatment denoted: 15 Gy SBRT to primary tumor, nephrectomy 4 weeks later. The protocol was immunoSEQ multiplex PCR, while the TCRdb copy is restricted to in-frame clones and leaves out a portion. The table records 130,000 to 150,000 clones, around 88% of them present only once. Source: blood, taken from a patient whose treatment included radiotherapy and nephrectomy. Receptors originate from a woman aged 45 to 65 with renal cell carcinoma.

This chain links TRBV11-3 with TRBJ2-7; D is undetermined. In germline, CDR1 is SGHNT, CDR2 YENEEA. The ends were cut back, 2 bases at V and 3 bases at J, with 8 bases in the middle. The CDR3 runs 13 residues. The CDR3 spells CASSLYANYEQYF. As DNA, the CDR3 is TGTGCCAGCAGCTTATATGCCAACTACGAGCAGTACTTC.

The rearrangement links TRBV5-5 to TRBJ2-2, with D unclear. Deletions cut 1 base from V and 2 bases from J, with 6 bases between. The CDR3 runs to 14 residues. Germline V gene data show CDR1 as SGHKS and CDR2 as YYEKEE (reference sequence). The CDR3 reads CASSLPYNTGELFF. The CDR3 DNA follows: TGTGCCAGCAGCTTGCCTTATAACACCGGGGAGCTGTTTTTT.

Details on this clone: One end of the junction is discordant with germline, which a read error may explain. The V and J genes are TRBV29-1 and TRBJ2-7; D perhaps matches TRBD2 (6 bases). The CDR3 runs to 8 residues. The V gene's germline CDR1 is SQVTM and CDR2 ANQGSEA. The CDR3 nucleotides read TGCAGCGTTGAAGGGGGGGTATTC. Protein: CSVEGGVF.

The V call is TRBV5-1, the J call TRBJ2-2; D might be TRBD1 (6 bases). Trimming cost V 7 bases and J 0 bases, with 13 bases left between them. Germline V gives CDR1 SGHRS, CDR2 YFSETQ. The CDR3 covers 15 residues. CDR3 protein: CASVADSSNTGELFF. The CDR3, as DNA: TGCGCCAGCGTCGCGGACAGTTCGAACACCGGGGAGCTGTTTTTT.

The chain recombines TRBV4-3 with TRBJ2-5; D gene unclear. The CDR3 has 17 amino acids. Trimming removed 0 bases at V and 1 base at J, with 15 bases between. Germline lookup yields CDR1 LGHNA and CDR2 YSLEER. In DNA form, the CDR3 reads TGCGCCAGCAGCCAAGAAGATGGCCTGGGATCCCAAGAGACCCAGTACTTC. Its translation is CASSQEDGLGSQETQYF.

As for this clone: This sample also contains other DNA sequences that code for the same CDR3. The J gene is TRBJ1-6, the V gene TRBV30; no definite D call. This CDR3 is built from 13 residues. Germline V gene lookup returns CDR1 GTSNPN and CDR2 SVGIG (reference sequence). The V gene lost 1 base and the J gene lost 7 bases, with 8 bases spanning the gap. CDR3 residues: CAWSEGGNSPLHF. CDR3 nucleotides: TGTGCCTGGAGTGAGGGCGGAAATTCACCCCTCCACTTT.

In this sample, this clone turned up once. The chain carries TRBV4-1 and TRBJ2-5; either TRBD1 or TRBD2 may supply D (6 bases each). The CDR3 extends over 15 amino acids. Germline V gene sequence: CDR1 MGHRA, CDR2 YSYEKL. Deletions cut 6 bases from V and 2 bases from J, with 16 bases between. CDR3 in DNA: TGCGCCAGCAGACATCTTGGGGGGCCTCAAGAGACCCAGTACTTC. Amino acid sequence: CASRHLGGPQETQYF.

This chain uses TRBV7-7 with TRBJ2-2, with D uncertain. V shed 5 bases and J shed 4 bases, with 14 bases lying between them. In germline, CDR1 is SSHAT, CDR2 FNYEAQ (reference sequence). CDR3 length: 15 residues. The CDR3 DNA sequence: TGTGCCAGCAGCCCAGTCCGGACCTTCACCGGGGAGCTGTTTTTT. Protein product: CASSPVRTFTGELFF.

This chain uses TRBV7-2 with TRBJ1-4; D gene ambiguous. Trimming took 6 bases from V and 14 from J, leaving 16 bases between them. The CDR3 is made up of 12 amino acids. Germline V lookup: CDR1 SGHTA, CDR2 FQGNSA. Here the CDR3 reads CASSVRTGRLFF. The CDR3 nucleotides read TGTGCCAGCAGTGTGAGGACCGGGCGGCTGTTTTTT.

V usage is TRBV7-2 and J usage is TRBJ2-7; 7 nucleotides agree with TRBD2. Trimming cost V 3 bases and J 7 bases; bases outside gene matches: 12. Germline V gene lookup returns CDR1 SGHTA and CDR2 FQGNSA. This CDR3 has 15 amino acids. CDR3 region: CASSFSTAGEGEQYF. CDR3 sequence (DNA): TGTGCCAGCAGCTTTTCAACGGCGGGAGAAGGAGAGCAGTACTTC.

This rearrangement joins TRBV7-2 to TRBJ2-7; 7 bases agree with TRBD2. Per the germline V gene, CDR1 is SGHTA and CDR2 is FQGNSA. V lost 5 bases, J lost 7 bases, and 5 bases stayed unmatched. CDR3 length equals 12 residues. CDR3 sequence: CASSQEGGEQYF. CDR3 coding DNA: TGTGCCAGCAGCCAGGAGGGAGGGGAGCAGTACTTC.

This clone was seen once. The chain links TRBV4-2 to TRBJ2-7, with D perhaps TRBD2 (5 bases). From germline, CDR1 is LGHNA and CDR2 YNFKEQ. The V gene lost 0 bases and the J gene lost 6 bases, with 12 bases spanning the gap. The CDR3 loop spans 14 amino acids. CDR3 bases: TGTGCCAGCAGCCAAGAAGGACTGGACGGCGAGCAGTACTTC. This encodes CASSQEGLDGEQYF.

The chain carries TRBV28 and TRBJ1-3; perhaps TRBD1 as D (5 bases). Germline V gene sequence: CDR1 MDHEN, CDR2 SYDVKM. V was clipped by 8 bases and J by 3 bases, with 17 bases between them. CDR3 length: 15 amino acids. The CDR3 DNA follows: TGTGCCAGCGTGGGGCTGGGAGACGGTGGAAACACCATATATTTT. Protein: CASVGLGDGGNTIYF. The variable domain in full, with the rest retrieved from reference TRBV28 and TRBJ1-3, is DVKVTQSSRYLVKRTGEKVFLECVQDMDHENMFWYRQDPGLGLRLIYFSYDVKMKEKGDIPEGYSVSREKKERFSLILESASTNQTSMYLCASVGLGDGGNTIYFGEGSWLTVV.

The CDR3 nucleotides are TGCGCCAGCAGCCAAGACGTGGGACAGGGGGCAAGACAGCCCCAGCATTTT. Translation: CASSQDVGQGARQPQHF. V gene TRBV4-1 combines with J gene TRBJ1-5; 12 bases align to TRBD1. The CDR3 has 17 residues. Germline CDR1 is MGHRA and CDR2 is YSYEKL. The J segment lost 7 bases and the V segment lost 0 bases, leaving 7 bases of the junction unmatched.

V and J are TRBV18 and TRBJ1-2; a possible D gene is TRBD1 (5 bases). The CDR3 runs 15 residues. CDR1 and CDR2 from the germline V gene are KGHSH and LQKENI. V was pared by 4 bases and J by 8 bases, with 20 bases between. Here the CDR3 DNA reads TGTGCCAGCTCACTCTCCGGGACTGGGGTTTCCGGCTACACCTTC. The encoded protein is CASSLSGTGVSGYTF.

The table lists this clone with a count of one. The chain combines TRBV5-4 with TRBJ2-5, with D uncertain. Trimming cost V 3 bases and J 5 bases, with 11 bases left between them. Germline V gene data show CDR1 as SGHNT and CDR2 as YYREEE (reference sequence). This CDR3 spans 13 amino acids. The DNA of the CDR3 is TGTGCCAGCAGCTCAGACGTGCCGGAGACCCAGTACTTC. Translation: CASSSDVPETQYF.

The CDR3: CASSPGQSGNTIYF. The DNA of the CDR3 is TGTGCCAGCTCACCCGGACAGTCCGGAAACACCATATATTTT. The chain links TRBV18 to TRBJ1-3; D might be TRBD1 (6 bases). CDR1 is KGHSH and CDR2 is LQKENI in the germline V gene. The CDR3 extends over 14 amino acids. Between the trimmed V and J ends, which lost 3 bases and 4 bases, there was a span of 10 bases.

The gene calls are TRBV28 and TRBJ2-2; tentatively, D is TRBD2 (6 bases). Germline assignment: CDR1 MDHEN and CDR2 SYDVKM. This CDR3 comprises 15 residues. The V end lost 7 bases, the J end lost 5 bases, and 17 bases lay between the germline ends. As DNA, the CDR3 is TGTGCCAGCACCACAGGAGGGGATTCGACCGGGGAGCTGTTTTTT. Protein product: CASTTGGDSTGELFF.

The chain is built from TRBV2 and TRBJ2-1; D remains ambiguous. Germline-derived CDR1 and CDR2 are SNHLY and FYNNEI. The CDR3 is 15 residues long. Trimming cost V 0 bases and J 8 bases, with 14 bases left between them. CDR3: CASSEAQLPYHEQFF. The CDR3 DNA follows: TGTGCCAGCAGTGAAGCTCAACTACCTTACCATGAGCAGTTCTTC. The whole variable domain, remainder taken from reference TRBV2 and TRBJ2-1, is EPEVTQTPSHQVTQMGQEVILRCVPISNHLYFYWYRQILGQKVEFLVSFYNNEISEKSEIFDDQFSVERPDGSNFTLKIRSTKLEDSAMYFCASSEAQLPYHEQFFGPGTRLTVL.

The chain uses TRBV6-6 and TRBJ1-1; D unclear. The CDR3 sequence is 11 residues long. Germline V lookup: CDR1 MNHNY, CDR2 SVGAGI (reference sequence). With 4 bases removed from V and 8 bases from J, the gap between germline ends came to 8 bases. The CDR3 DNA is TGTGCCAGCAGTTTCAACCAGGAAGCTTTCTTT. Amino acids: CASSFNQEAFF.

The chain is built from TRBV25-1 and TRBJ2-1; the D gene is possibly TRBD1 (7 bases). V was shortened by 0 bases and J by 5 bases, with 17 bases between the two germline ends. Germline lookup yields CDR1 MGHDK and CDR2 SYGVNS. This CDR3 has 17 amino acids. CDR3 coding DNA: TGTGCCAGCAGTGAATATTCGGGCAGGGGGGTAAACAATGAGCAGTTCTTC. This gives the protein CASSEYSGRGVNNEQFF.

This clone has just one count. CDR3 protein: CASSSHRGRTDQPQHF. CDR3 sequence (DNA): TGTGCCAGCAGCTCGCACAGGGGGCGGACTGATCAGCCCCAGCATTTT. The genes are TRBV11-2 and TRBJ1-5; 9 bases are a match to TRBD1. The CDR3 loop spans 16 amino acids. J was trimmed by 5 bases and V by 4 bases; bases with no gene match: 9. From germline, CDR1 is SGHAT and CDR2 FQNNGV. Combining the CDR3 with reference TRBV11-2 and TRBJ1-5 gives the whole variable domain EAGVAQSPRYKIIEKRQSVAFWCNPISGHATLYWYQQILGQGPKLLIQFQNNGVVDDSQLPKDRFSAERLKGVDSTLKIQPAKLEDSAVYLCASSSHRGRTDQPQHFGDGTRLSIL.

A word on this clone: The same CDR3 can be traced to other DNA sequences in this sample. The chain has TRBV19 and TRBJ1-2; tentative D call: TRBD1 (6 bases). Germline V gene data show CDR1 as LNHDA and CDR2 as SQIVND (reference sequence). The V end lost 5 bases, the J end lost 2 bases, and 6 bases lay between the germline ends. The CDR3 has 12 amino acids. CDR3 sequence reads: CASSDRNYGYTF. DNA for the CDR3: TGTGCCAGTAGTGACAGGAACTATGGCTACACCTTC.

This clone occurred a few times. The V gene is TRBV9, the J gene TRBJ1-1; the match to TRBD1 covers 7 bases. The CDR3 sequence is 14 residues long. CDR1 is SGDLS and CDR2 is YYNGEE in the germline V gene. Germline trimming cut 0 bases from V and 1 base from J; bases unmatched to any gene: 0. As DNA, the CDR3 is TGTGCCAGCAGCGTAGACAGGGGGAACACTGAAGCTTTCTTT. Residues: CASSVDRGNTEAFF.

The CDR3 nucleotides are TGTGCCAGCAGCGCGCCGGGCACAGATACGCAGTATTTT. This translates into CASSAPGTDTQYF. The J gene is TRBJ2-3, the V gene TRBV5-6; no reliable D call. The CDR3 is 13 amino acids. Germline lookup yields CDR1 SGHDT and CDR2 YYEEEE. V was pared by 4 bases and J by 1 base, with 7 bases between.

The chain links TRBV9 to TRBJ1-4, with 8 nucleotides matching TRBD1. The CDR3 length is 15 residues. Germline lookup yields CDR1 SGDLS and CDR2 YYNGEE. V was pared by 2 bases and J by 8 bases, with 8 bases of the junction left unmatched. The CDR3 coding sequence is TGTGCCAGCAGCGTTGAGGCAGGGGGCGTAGAAAAACTGTTTTTT. This codes for CASSVEAGGVEKLFF.